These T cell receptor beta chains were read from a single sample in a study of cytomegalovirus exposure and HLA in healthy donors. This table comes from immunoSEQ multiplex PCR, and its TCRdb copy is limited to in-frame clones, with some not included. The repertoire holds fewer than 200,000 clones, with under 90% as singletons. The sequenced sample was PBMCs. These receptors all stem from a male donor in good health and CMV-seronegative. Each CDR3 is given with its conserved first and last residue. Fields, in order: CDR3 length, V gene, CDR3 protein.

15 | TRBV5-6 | CASSSAGQARETQYF
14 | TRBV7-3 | CASSKGAGPTEQYF
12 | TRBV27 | CASSRGTDTQYF
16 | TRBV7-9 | CASSFPRQGASGELFF
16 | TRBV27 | CASSLLTSGRVNEQYF
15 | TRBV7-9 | CSSCRLSSYNSPLHF
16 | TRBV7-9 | CASSFRDGTRGETQYF
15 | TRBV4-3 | CASSQAGAGAYEQYF
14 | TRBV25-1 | CASSGSGSVYEQYF
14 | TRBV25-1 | CASSGGGFNYGYTF